This note documents a single T cell receptor beta chain sequence. Here immunoSEQ multiplex PCR was the method, and the copy in TCRdb shows in-frame clones only, minus some. The data show approximately 300,000 clones, with approximately 88% seen just once and nearly 6.5% held by the top ten. The record originates from a study of blood T cell repertoires in COVID-19. Study-wide background: The United States, Italy and Spain provided the acute and convalescent COVID-19 samples.

V lost 2 bases and J 10 bases, leaving 9 bases between the germline ends. CDR1 LNHDA and CDR2 SQIVND come from the germline V gene (reference sequence). CDR3 length equals 12 residues. The chain combines TRBV19 with TRBJ2-1, with D unclear. The specimen sequenced was peripheral blood. The receptor comes from a man younger than 35 who had recovered from COVID-19. CDR3 sequence (DNA): TGTGCCAGTAGTATAACGAGAGAAGAGCAGTTCTTC. Translating gives CASSITREEQFF.